The entry below gives a single TCR beta chain sequence along with its context. The data derive from a study of blood T cell repertoires in COVID-19. Looking at the study overall: T cells, B-cell-depleted T cells, or PBMCs supplied cDNA or gDNA.

J lost 4 bases, V lost 7 bases, and 5 bases had no gene match. Germline V lookup: CDR1 MRHNA, CDR2 SNTAGT. This CDR3 comprises 15 residues. Generated by immunoSEQ multiplex PCR, the TCRdb table keeps only in-frame clones and is missing some. The table has about 100,000 clones, 88% seen once; the top ten hold approximately 5%. This receptor was obtained from a human donor in a cohort sampled during active COVID-19. The chain has TRBV6-4 and TRBJ2-3; 13 bases are a match to TRBD2. The sample was peripheral blood. The chain's CDR3 is CASTRTSGSPDTQYF. CDR3 nucleotide sequence: TGTGCCAGCACACGGACTAGCGGGAGTCCAGATACGCAGTATTTT.